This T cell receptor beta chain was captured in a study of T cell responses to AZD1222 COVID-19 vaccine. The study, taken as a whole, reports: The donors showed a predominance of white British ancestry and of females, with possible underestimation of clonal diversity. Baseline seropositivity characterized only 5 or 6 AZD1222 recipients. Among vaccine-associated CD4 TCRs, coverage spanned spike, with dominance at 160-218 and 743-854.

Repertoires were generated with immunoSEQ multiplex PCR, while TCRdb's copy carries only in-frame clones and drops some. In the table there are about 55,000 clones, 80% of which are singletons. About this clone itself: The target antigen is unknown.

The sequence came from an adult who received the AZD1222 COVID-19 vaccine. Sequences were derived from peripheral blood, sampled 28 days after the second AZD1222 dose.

The CDR3 region is CASSGGNQPQHF. The CDR3 DNA reads TGTGCCAGCAGTGGGGGCAATCAGCCCCAGCATTTT. The rearrangement links TRBV12-3 or TRBV12-4 to TRBJ1-5; D is undetermined. Trimming took 5 bases from V and 2 from J, leaving 4 bases between them. CDR3 length equals 12 residues.